The TCR beta chain described here comes from a study of shared clonotypes between healthy human individuals. Germline CDR1 SNHLY, CDR2 FYNNEI. V lost 6 bases and J lost 6; bases outside the gene matches: 4. This CDR3 contains 12 residues. This clone was detected only a few times. Its antigen remains unidentified. Subsets obtained from CD4+ cells comprised CD45RA+ naive and CD45RA-negative memory cells. Genomic DNA of each subset was evenly split across several immunoSEQ plates. Produced via immunoSEQ multiplex PCR; TCRdb's table is partial and in-frame only. This sample has more than 2,000,000 clones, with 85% to 95% found just once. Whole-study results and caveats: Compared with memory subsets, naive subsets generally had larger estimated richness. Clonotype sharing among donors was thought likely to change with sequencing depth.

The rearrangement links TRBV2 to TRBJ2-7, with 8 bases matching TRBD1. Sequencing was carried out using naive CD4+ T cells from PBMCs. Subset described: CD45RA+ positively selected. The sequence derives from a man younger than 30 in good health. Some clones in this sample may be carry-over from other donors' samples. The CDR3 spells CASRTTGAEQYF. In DNA, the CDR3 is TGTGCCAGCAGAACGACAGGGGCCGAGCAGTACTTC.